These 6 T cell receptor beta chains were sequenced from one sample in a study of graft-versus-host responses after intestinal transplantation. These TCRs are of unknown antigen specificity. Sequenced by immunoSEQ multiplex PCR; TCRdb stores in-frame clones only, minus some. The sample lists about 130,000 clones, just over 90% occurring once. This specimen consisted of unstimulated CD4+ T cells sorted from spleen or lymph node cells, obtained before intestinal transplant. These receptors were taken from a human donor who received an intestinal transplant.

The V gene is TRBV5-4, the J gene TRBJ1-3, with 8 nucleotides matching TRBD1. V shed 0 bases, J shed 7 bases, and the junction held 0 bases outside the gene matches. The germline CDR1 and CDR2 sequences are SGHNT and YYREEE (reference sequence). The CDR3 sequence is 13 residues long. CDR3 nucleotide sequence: TGTGCCAGCAGCTTGGGACAGGGGAACACCATATATTTT. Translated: CASSLGQGNTIYF.

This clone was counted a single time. Here the CDR3 reads CASSVDGGSSYEQYF. The CDR3 DNA reads as TGTGCCAGCAGCGTAGACGGGGGTAGTTCCTACGAGCAGTACTTC. The gene calls are TRBV9 and TRBJ2-7; D may be TRBD2 (6 bases). This CDR3 is built from 15 residues. V lost 0 bases, J lost 1 base, and 11 bases lay in between. The germline gives CDR1 SGDLS, CDR2 YYNGEE.

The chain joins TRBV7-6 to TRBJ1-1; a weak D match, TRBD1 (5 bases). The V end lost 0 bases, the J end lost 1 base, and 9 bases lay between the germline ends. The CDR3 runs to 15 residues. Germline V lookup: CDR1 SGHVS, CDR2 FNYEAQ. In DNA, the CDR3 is TGTGCCAGCAGCTTAGCCCCCGGGACGAACACTGAAGCTTTCTTT. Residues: CASSLAPGTNTEAFF. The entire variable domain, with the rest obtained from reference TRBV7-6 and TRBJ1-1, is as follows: GAGVSQSPRYKVTKRGQDVALRCDPISGHVSLYWYRQALGQGPEFLTYFNYEAQQDKSGLPNDRFSAERPEGSISTLTIQRTEQRDSAMYRCASSLAPGTNTEAFFGQGTRLTVV.

The CDR3 loop is CASKGAGGPGGELFF. The CDR3 DNA follows: TGCGCCAGCAAAGGGGCGGGGGGGCCAGGCGGGGAGCTGTTTTTT. This sequence joins TRBV10-2 and TRBJ2-2; 9 bases fit TRBD2. CDR3 size: 15 residues. V dropped 7 bases and J dropped 7; count of bases not matched to a gene: 10. Looked up from germline, CDR1 is WSHSY and CDR2 is SAAADI.

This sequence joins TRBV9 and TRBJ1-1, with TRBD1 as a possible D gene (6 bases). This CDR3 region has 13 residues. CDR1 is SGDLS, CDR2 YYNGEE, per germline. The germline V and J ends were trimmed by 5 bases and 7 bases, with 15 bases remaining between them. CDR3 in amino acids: CASRGGGYGEAFF. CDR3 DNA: TGTGCCAGCAGAGGGGGGGGGTACGGTGAAGCTTTCTTT.

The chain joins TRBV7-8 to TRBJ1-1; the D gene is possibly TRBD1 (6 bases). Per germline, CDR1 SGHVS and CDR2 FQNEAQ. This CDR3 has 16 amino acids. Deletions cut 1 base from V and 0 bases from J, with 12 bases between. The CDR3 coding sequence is TGTGCCAGCAGCTTAGGGGCAGGGGCCATGAACACTGAAGCTTTCTTT. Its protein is CASSLGAGAMNTEAFF.